This T cell receptor beta chain was sequenced during a study of CXCR3-negative and CXCR3-positive naive CD8 T cells. About this clonotype itself: Its target is unknown.

Study-level points and caveats: Hydrophobicity was higher for TRB CDR3s found in CXCR3-positive naive cells than in CXCR3-negative naive cells.

CDR1 is LGHNA and CDR2 is YSLEER in the germline V gene. This CDR3 comprises 16 residues. Through 5' RACE with UMI labels, the TRB cDNA libraries were prepared. TCRdb re-called the 5' RACE reads and shows each CDR3 protein once, DNA omitted. This table lists tens of thousands of distinct CDR3 sequences. V usage is TRBV4-3 and J usage is TRBJ1-2; TCRdb's D call of TRBD1 is untestable without DNA. The sequence came from a human donor in good health. Some clones in this sample may be carry-over from other donors' samples. Sequencing used naive CXCR3+ CD8+ T cells from blood. Subset: CD45RO-CCR7+CD27+CD95- naive CD8+ T cells expressing CXCR3 (TNR3+). The CDR3 reads CASSLLHGDGNYGYTF.